Listed here are 24 T cell receptor beta chains from one sample, sequenced in a study of cytomegalovirus exposure and HLA in healthy donors. Amplification used 60 Vbeta primers and 13 Jbeta primers. TCRdb keeps only in-frame clones here, not all; method: immunoSEQ multiplex PCR. The repertoire holds 150,000 to 200,000 clones, with about 88% as singletons. Sample: PBMCs. The receptor source for this set is a girl younger than two in good health and CMV-seronegative.

This clone has just one count. The chain carries TRBV4-3 and TRBJ2-2, with TRBD1 matching 8 bases. With 0 bases clipped from V and 5 bases from J, the junction kept 8 bases outside the gene matches. Per germline, CDR1 LGHNA and CDR2 YSLEER. The CDR3 sequence is 17 residues long. The CDR3 spells CASSQDQGQGVTGELFF. CDR3 sequence (DNA): TGCGCCAGCAGCCAAGATCAAGGACAGGGTGTTACCGGGGAGCTGTTTTTT.

The chain couples TRBV11-2 to TRBJ2-1, with 7 positions matching TRBD2. J lost 2 bases, V lost 2 bases, and 3 bases had no gene match. The CDR3 extends over 15 amino acids. Germline CDR1 is SGHAT and CDR2 is FQNNGV. CDR3 sequence: CASSLRLAAYNEQFF. The CDR3 bases are TGTGCCAGCAGCTTACGGCTAGCGGCCTACAATGAGCAGTTCTTC.

The chain combines TRBV7-9 with TRBJ2-1, with 10 bases lining up with TRBD2. Germline CDR1 reads SEHNR; CDR2 reads FQNEAQ (reference sequence). J was trimmed by 6 bases and V by 4 bases; bases with no gene match: 9. This CDR3 spans 16 amino acids. CDR3 coding DNA: TGTGCCAGCAGCTCCCCGAGCGGGGGGGCCTTCAATGAGCAGTTCTTC. Its protein is CASSSPSGGAFNEQFF.

The count of this clone is one. This sequence joins TRBV6-1 and TRBJ2-1, with 10 bases lining up with TRBD2. The junction had 7 bases not matched to a gene; V was cut back by 8 bases and J by 3 bases. Germline-derived CDR1 and CDR2 are MNHNS and SASEGT. CDR3 size: 15 residues. The CDR3, as DNA: TGTGCCAGCGTAGGGGCTAGCGGGAGCTACAATGAGCAGTTCTTC. This sequence encodes CASVGASGSYNEQFF.

V is TRBV25-1 and J is TRBJ2-5, with 9 bases aligning to TRBD1. Per the germline V gene, CDR1 is MGHDK and CDR2 is SYGVNS. V dropped 3 bases and J dropped 5; count of bases not matched to a gene: 7. The CDR3 is 15 residues long. The DNA of the CDR3 is TGTGCCAGCAGTGACCGGGACAGGGATTCGGAGACCCAGTACTTC. The encoded protein is CASSDRDRDSETQYF.

This clone was found once. The chain links TRBV5-4 to TRBJ2-5; D might be TRBD1 (5 bases). The germline V gene has CDR1 SGHNT and CDR2 YYREEE (reference sequence). V lost 5 bases to trimming and J lost 3 bases, with 8 bases between them. The CDR3 runs to 12 residues. Written as DNA, the CDR3 is TGTGCCAGCAGGTCCAGGGAAGAGACCCAGTACTTC. Translated, it gives CASRSREETQYF.

The chain uses TRBV9 and TRBJ1-2, with 10 positions matching TRBD1. The CDR3 extends over 13 amino acids. Trimming at V came to 4 bases and at J to 5 bases, leaving 2 bases not matched to a gene. Germline CDR1 SGDLS, CDR2 YYNGEE. DNA of the CDR3: TGTGCCAGCAGCTTGGGACAGGGGTATGGCTACACCTTC. Its translation: CASSLGQGYGYTF.

This clone was picked up a small number of times. The genes are TRBV6-5 and TRBJ2-7; 11 bases fit TRBD2. V shed 0 bases and J 2 bases; nucleotides not matched to a gene: 0. Looked up from germline, CDR1 is MNHEY and CDR2 is SVGAGI. The CDR3 consists of 15 residues. The CDR3, as DNA: TGTGCCAGCAGTTACTCGACTAGCGGGGCCTACGAGCAGTACTTC. Translating it yields CASSYSTSGAYEQYF.

The CDR3 DNA is TGTGCCAGCAGCTTAAGTAGACTGACGAATCAGCCCCAGCATTTT. Translation gives CASSLSRLTNQPQHF. The chain links TRBV7-2 to TRBJ1-5; no firm D call. CDR3 length: 15 amino acids. Trimming left V 2 bases short and J 4 bases short, with 12 bases between. Germline V CDR1 and CDR2: SGHTA, FQGNSA. Supplemented by reference TRBV7-2 and TRBJ1-5, the full variable domain reads GAGVSQSPSNKVTEKGKDVELRCDPISGHTALYWYRQSLGQGLEFLIYFQGNSAPDKSGLPSDRFSAERTGGSVSTLTIQRTQQEDSAVYLCASSLSRLTNQPQHFGDGTRLSIL.

V and J are TRBV5-1 and TRBJ1-5; weak D call: TRBD1 (6 bases). This CDR3 is 15 amino acids long. Deletions cut 7 bases from V and 2 bases from J, with 16 bases between. The V gene's germline CDR1 is SGHRS and CDR2 YFSETQ. CDR3: CASRPGVIGNQPQHF. The CDR3 DNA follows: TGCGCCAGCCGGCCAGGGGTCATTGGCAATCAGCCCCAGCATTTT.

This clone was recorded once. The chain recombines TRBV21-1 with TRBJ2-3; no check of the table's D call, TRBD2, against the DNA was made. TRBV21-1 is assigned pseudogene status. The CDR3 has 18 amino acids. The CDR3 coding sequence is TGTGCCAGCAGCAAAGCTGGACTAGCGGGAGGGATGGTGAATACGCAGTATTTT. Its protein is CASSKAGLAGGMVNTQYF.

V gene TRBV13 combines with J gene TRBJ2-7; 7 bases align to TRBD1. The CDR3 contains 16 residues. The germline gives CDR1 PRHDT, CDR2 FYEKMQ (reference sequence). The V segment lost 5 bases and the J segment 2 bases; nucleotides outside the gene matches: 12. This CDR3 is CASSHQTGTEPYEQYF. In nucleotides, the CDR3 is TGTGCCAGCAGCCACCAAACCGGGACAGAGCCCTACGAGCAGTACTTC.

The chain links TRBV5-1 to TRBJ2-2, with TRBD1 matching 7 bases. With 4 bases clipped from V and 0 bases from J, the junction kept 3 bases outside the gene matches. The CDR3 is made up of 15 amino acids. Germline values: CDR1 SGHRS, CDR2 YFSETQ. The CDR3 region has the DNA TGCGCCAGCAGCCTGGGACAGTCGAACACCGGGGAGCTGTTTTTT. It is translated as CASSLGQSNTGELFF.

The chain links TRBV27 to TRBJ2-1; unclear D gene. Germline loops: CDR1 MNHEY, CDR2 SMNVEV (reference sequence). Trimming took 2 bases from V and 7 from J, leaving 15 bases between them. CDR3 length: 15 amino acids. Here the CDR3 reads CASSLSILGENEQFF. The CDR3 DNA sequence: TGTGCCAGCAGTTTAAGCATCCTAGGCGAAAATGAGCAGTTCTTC.

J is TRBJ1-2 and V is TRBV18; the D is unclear. Germline V gene data show CDR1 as KGHSH and CDR2 as LQKENI. Deletions cut 3 bases from V and 3 bases from J, with 5 bases between. The CDR3 consists of 12 residues. DNA of the CDR3: TGTGCCAGCTCACCGGAGTACTATGGCTACACCTTC. Residues: CASSPEYYGYTF.

The gene calls are TRBV4-1 and TRBJ2-7; a possible D gene is TRBD1 (6 bases). This CDR3 spans 15 amino acids. Germline V gives CDR1 MGHRA, CDR2 YSYEKL. V was clipped by 1 base and J by 4 bases, with 14 bases between them. CDR3 coding DNA: TGCGCCAGCAGCCAAGTAGGGAAGGGGACATACGAGCAGTACTTC. Protein sequence: CASSQVGKGTYEQYF.

This sequence joins TRBV11-2 and TRBJ2-7, with 8 bases matching TRBD2. Losses at the gene ends were 1 base for V and 2 bases for J; bases not matched to a gene: 4. Germline lookup yields CDR1 SGHAT and CDR2 FQNNGV. The CDR3 length is 15 residues. The DNA for the CDR3 is TGTGCCAGCAGCTTAGGAACTAGCGGAGCCTACGAGCAGTACTTC. This translates into CASSLGTSGAYEQYF.

There are a few counts of this clone. The gene calls are TRBV12-5 and TRBJ2-2, with D tentatively TRBD2 (6 bases). CDR3 length equals 15 residues. Trimming pared 8 bases from V and 4 bases from J, leaving 17 bases between. Germline loops: CDR1 LGHNT, CDR2 FRNRAP. CDR3 residues: CASKGVGGRTGELFF. CDR3 DNA: TGTGCTAGTAAAGGTGTCGGGGGACGCACCGGGGAGCTGTTTTTT.

V gene TRBV6-5 combines with J gene TRBJ1-2; D is perhaps TRBD1 (6 bases). The CDR3 has 12 residues. Trimming removed 8 bases at V and 4 bases at J, with 11 bases between. Germline CDR1 is MNHEY and CDR2 is SVGAGI. CDR3 sequence (DNA): TGTGCCAGCTCAGGGGCCCCCTATGGCTACACCTTC. This translates into CASSGAPYGYTF.

To note about this clone: Different DNA sequences within this sample yield the same CDR3. The V and J genes are TRBV5-1 and TRBJ2-3, with D hard to call. The germline CDR1 and CDR2 sequences are SGHRS and YFSETQ. V was clipped by 0 bases and J by 0 bases, with 2 bases between them. The CDR3 covers 13 residues. CDR3 DNA: TGCGCCAGCAGCTTGGCTAGCACAGATACGCAGTATTTT. This gives the protein CASSLASTDTQYF. Drawing the rest from reference TRBV5-1 and TRBJ2-3, the complete variable domain is KAGVTQTPRYLIKTRGQQVTLSCSPISGHRSVSWYQQTPGQGLQFLFEYFSETQRNKGNFPGRFSGRQFSNSRSEMNVSTLELGDSALYLCASSLASTDTQYFGPGTRLTVL.

The genes are TRBV30 and TRBJ2-3; D unclear. Trimming took 0 bases from V and 1 from J, leaving 29 bases between them. The CDR3 consists of 21 residues. Germline values: CDR1 GTSNPN, CDR2 SVGIG (reference sequence). CDR3 protein: CAWSVRDFASFPTRRTDTQYF. CDR3 nucleotide sequence: TGTGCCTGGAGTGTACGCGATTTTGCCTCTTTCCCGACTCGACGCACAGATACGCAGTATTTT.

This sequence joins TRBV5-6 and TRBJ2-3; 10 bases match TRBD1. Germline loops: CDR1 SGHDT, CDR2 YYEEEE. CDR3 length equals 16 residues. The ends lost 4 bases at V and 4 bases at J; junction bases unmatched: 9. CDR3 loop: CASSLRTGGFADTQYF. The CDR3 DNA reads as TGTGCCAGCAGCCTTCGGACAGGGGGTTTCGCAGATACGCAGTATTTT.

J is TRBJ2-7 and V is TRBV19; a weak D match, TRBD1 (6 bases). CDR1 and CDR2 from the germline V gene are LNHDA and SQIVND (reference sequence). Trimming left V 5 bases short and J 3 bases short, with 11 bases between. The CDR3 extends over 13 amino acids. The CDR3 DNA reads as TGTGCCAGTAGTTGGACAGAGAGCTACGAGCAGTACTTC. Amino acids: CASSWTESYEQYF.

The rearrangement uses TRBV13 and TRBJ2-7; D not certain. The CDR3 is 13 amino acids. Germline CDR1 PRHDT, CDR2 FYEKMQ (reference sequence). V lost 3 bases and J 6 bases, leaving 12 bases between the germline ends. CDR3 region: CASSFAARVEQYF. CDR3 nucleotide sequence: TGTGCCAGCAGCTTCGCGGCCCGAGTCGAGCAGTACTTC.